The rows below give T cell receptor beta chains drawn from one sample of a study of regulatory T cells in long-lasting Graves disease. MiXCR, run by TCRdb on the multiplex PCR reads, gives a single entry per CDR3 protein. The sample lists hundreds of thousands of distinct CDR3 sequences, around 20% occurring once. This specimen consisted of peripheral blood mononuclear cells (PBMCs), obtained when the disease was refractory, from a patient treated with antithyroid drugs. The source of these receptors is a female donor with Graves disease. Both conserved end residues are part of each CDR3. A D gene is named only where the DNA matches it firmly. Only part of the rows carry a size: once, few, many, or a class if the clone is expanded.

d_call: -
clone_size: -
j_call: TRBJ1-2
v_call: TRBV27
cdr3_aa: CASSLFVNYGYTF
cdr3_nt: TGTGCCAGCAGTTTATTCGTGAACTATGGCTACACCTTC

d_call: -
clone_size: -
j_call: TRBJ1-2
v_call: TRBV20-1
cdr3_aa: CSASDEIWTEGLSGYTF
cdr3_nt: TGCAGTGCTAGCGATGAGATCTGGACCGAGGGACTTTCGGGCTACACCTTC

d_call: TRBD1
clone_size: many
j_call: TRBJ1-1
v_call: TRBV28
cdr3_aa: CASSLRDRENTEAFF
cdr3_nt: TGTGCCAGCAGTTTAAGGGACAGGGAGAACACTGAAGCTTTCTTT

d_call: -
clone_size: -
j_call: TRBJ2-2
v_call: TRBV24-1
cdr3_aa: CATSDLPPNTGELFF
cdr3_nt: TGTGCCACCAGTGATTTACCTCCGAACACCGGGGAGCTGTTTTTT

d_call: -
clone_size: few
j_call: TRBJ2-7
v_call: TRBV29-1
cdr3_aa: CSVLPAGTYEQYF
cdr3_nt: TGCAGCGTCCTCCCTGCGGGCACATACGAGCAGTACTTC

d_call: TRBD2
clone_size: few
j_call: TRBJ2-7
v_call: TRBV7-2
cdr3_aa: CASRKWGGVSSYEQYF
cdr3_nt: TGTGCCAGCCGGAAATGGGGGGGAGTTTCATCCTACGAGCAGTACTTC

d_call: TRBD1
clone_size: few
j_call: TRBJ1-5
v_call: TRBV20-1
cdr3_aa: CSARDTWDRDSYNQPQHF
cdr3_nt: TGCAGTGCTAGAGATACTTGGGACAGGGACTCCTACAATCAGCCCCAGCATTTT

d_call: TRBD2
clone_size: once
j_call: TRBJ2-5
v_call: TRBV5-1
cdr3_aa: CASSSGGGSTETQYF
cdr3_nt: TGCGCCAGCAGCTCTGGAGGCGGGAGTACGGAGACCCAGTACTTC

d_call: TRBD1
clone_size: few
j_call: TRBJ2-7
v_call: TRBV5-1
cdr3_aa: CASSRGPGQALYEQYF
cdr3_nt: TGCGCCAGCAGCAGGGGTCCGGGACAGGCATTATACGAGCAGTACTTC

d_call: TRBD1
clone_size: few
j_call: TRBJ2-7
v_call: TRBV6-9
cdr3_aa: CASSLTPGQGTYEQYF
cdr3_nt: TGTGCCAGCAGTTTAACCCCGGGACAGGGAACCTACGAGCAGTACTTC

d_call: TRBD1
clone_size: many
j_call: TRBJ1-5
v_call: TRBV2
cdr3_aa: CASSERGQGSNQPQHF
cdr3_nt: TGTGCCAGCAGTGAACGGGGACAGGGGAGCAATCAGCCCCAGCATTTT

d_call: -
clone_size: few
j_call: TRBJ2-7
v_call: TRBV3-1
cdr3_aa: CASSPYQAYEQYF
cdr3_nt: TGTGCCAGCAGCCCATATCAAGCCTACGAGCAGTACTTC

d_call: -
clone_size: few
j_call: TRBJ2-1
v_call: TRBV2
cdr3_aa: CASSGGFGLINEQFF
cdr3_nt: TGTGCCAGCAGTGGGGGCTTTGGCCTGATCAATGAGCAGTTCTTC

d_call: -
clone_size: few
j_call: TRBJ1-2
v_call: TRBV25-1
cdr3_aa: CASTRQDDYYGYTF
cdr3_nt: TGTGCCAGCACTCGACAGGACGACTACTATGGCTACACCTTC

d_call: -
clone_size: -
j_call: TRBJ1-1
v_call: TRBV9
cdr3_aa: CASSVAVDTEAFF
cdr3_nt: TGTGCCAGCAGCGTGGCGGTAGACACTGAAGCTTTCTTT

d_call: -
clone_size: many
j_call: TRBJ1-2
v_call: TRBV6-1
cdr3_aa: CASKPGGLAYGYTF
cdr3_nt: TGTGCCAGCAAACCAGGCGGGTTAGCCTATGGCTACACCTTC

d_call: -
clone_size: many
j_call: TRBJ2-5
v_call: TRBV3-1
cdr3_aa: CASSHPGTPQTQYF
cdr3_nt: TGTGCCAGCAGCCACCCCGGGACACCGCAGACCCAGTACTTC

d_call: -
clone_size: once
j_call: TRBJ2-1
v_call: TRBV6-1
cdr3_aa: CACGLEQFF
cdr3_nt: TGTGCCTGCGGGCTTGAGCAGTTCTTC

d_call: -
clone_size: many
j_call: TRBJ1-1
v_call: TRBV27
cdr3_aa: CASSLSGFPNTEAFF
cdr3_nt: TGTGCCAGCAGTTTATCAGGTTTCCCGAACACTGAAGCTTTCTTT

d_call: -
clone_size: many
j_call: TRBJ2-5
v_call: TRBV27
cdr3_aa: CASSLGGSETQYF
cdr3_nt: TGTGCCAGCAGTTTAGGGGGGAGTGAGACCCAGTACTTC

d_call: TRBD2
clone_size: many
j_call: TRBJ2-7
v_call: TRBV28
cdr3_aa: CASSSPTSGTYYEQYF
cdr3_nt: TGTGCCAGCAGTTCACCGACTAGCGGGACTTACTACGAGCAGTACTTC

d_call: -
clone_size: many
j_call: TRBJ2-5
v_call: TRBV7-2
cdr3_aa: CASSLELSQETQYF
cdr3_nt: TGTGCCAGCAGCTTAGAATTAAGCCAGGAGACCCAGTACTTC